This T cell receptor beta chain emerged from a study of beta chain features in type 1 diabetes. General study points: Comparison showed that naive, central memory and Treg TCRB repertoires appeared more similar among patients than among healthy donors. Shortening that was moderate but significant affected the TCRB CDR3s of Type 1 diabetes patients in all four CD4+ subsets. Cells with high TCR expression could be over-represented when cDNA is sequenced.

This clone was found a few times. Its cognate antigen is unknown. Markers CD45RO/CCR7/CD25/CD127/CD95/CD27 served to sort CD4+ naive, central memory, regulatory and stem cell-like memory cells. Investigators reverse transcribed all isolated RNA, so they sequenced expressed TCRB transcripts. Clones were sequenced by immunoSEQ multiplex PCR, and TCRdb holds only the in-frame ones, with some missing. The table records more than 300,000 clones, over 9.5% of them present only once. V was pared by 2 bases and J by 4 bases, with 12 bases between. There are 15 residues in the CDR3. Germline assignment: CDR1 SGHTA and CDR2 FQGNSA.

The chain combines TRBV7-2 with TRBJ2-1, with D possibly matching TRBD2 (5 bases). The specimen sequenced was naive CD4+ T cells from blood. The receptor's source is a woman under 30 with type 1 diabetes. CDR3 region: CASSLRGDLYNEQFF. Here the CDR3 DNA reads TGTGCCAGCAGCTTACGGGGTGACCTATACAATGAGCAGTTCTTC.